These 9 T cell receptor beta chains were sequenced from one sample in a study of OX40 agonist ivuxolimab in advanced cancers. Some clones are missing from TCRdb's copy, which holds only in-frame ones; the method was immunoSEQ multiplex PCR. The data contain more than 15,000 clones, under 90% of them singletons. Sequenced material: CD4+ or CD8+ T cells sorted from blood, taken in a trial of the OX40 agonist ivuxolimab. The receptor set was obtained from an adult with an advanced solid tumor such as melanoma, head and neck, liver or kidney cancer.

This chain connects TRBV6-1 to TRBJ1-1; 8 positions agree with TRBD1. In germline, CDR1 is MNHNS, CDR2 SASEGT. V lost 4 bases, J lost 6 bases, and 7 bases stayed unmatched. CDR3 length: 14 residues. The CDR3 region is CASSGDRIVSEAFF. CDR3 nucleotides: TGTGCCAGCAGTGGGGACAGGATAGTCTCTGAAGCTTTCTTT.

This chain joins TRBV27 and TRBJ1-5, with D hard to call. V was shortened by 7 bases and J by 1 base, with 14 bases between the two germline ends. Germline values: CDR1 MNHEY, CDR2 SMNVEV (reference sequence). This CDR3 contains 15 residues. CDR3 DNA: TGTGCCAGCAAAAAGACGGATTGGAGCAATCAGCCCCAGCATTTT. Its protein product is CASKKTDWSNQPQHF.

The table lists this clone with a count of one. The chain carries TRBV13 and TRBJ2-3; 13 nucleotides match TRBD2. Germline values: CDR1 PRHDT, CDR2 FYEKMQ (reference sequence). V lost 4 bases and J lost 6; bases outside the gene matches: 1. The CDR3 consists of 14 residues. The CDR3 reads CASSWTSGGDTQYF. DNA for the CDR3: TGTGCCAGCAGCTGGACTAGCGGGGGTGATACGCAGTATTTT.

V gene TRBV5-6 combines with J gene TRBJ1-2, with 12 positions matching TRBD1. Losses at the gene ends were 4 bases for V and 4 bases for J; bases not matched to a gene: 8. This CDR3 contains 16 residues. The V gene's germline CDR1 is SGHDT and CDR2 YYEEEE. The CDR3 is CASSPWDRGQGYGYTF. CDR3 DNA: TGTGCCAGCAGCCCGTGGGACAGGGGGCAGGGCTATGGCTACACCTTC. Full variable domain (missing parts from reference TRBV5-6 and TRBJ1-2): DAGVTQSPTHLIKTRGQQVTLRCSPKSGHDTVSWYQQALGQGPQFIFQYYEEEERQRGNFPDRFSGHQFPNYSSELNVNALLLGDSALYLCASSPWDRGQGYGYTFGSGTRLTVV.

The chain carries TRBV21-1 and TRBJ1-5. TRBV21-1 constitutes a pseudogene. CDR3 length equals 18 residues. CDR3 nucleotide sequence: TGTGCCAGCGGGCCCCGGGACCCGAACCTCTATAGCAATCAGCCCCAGCATTTT. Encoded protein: CASGPRDPNLYSNQPQHF.

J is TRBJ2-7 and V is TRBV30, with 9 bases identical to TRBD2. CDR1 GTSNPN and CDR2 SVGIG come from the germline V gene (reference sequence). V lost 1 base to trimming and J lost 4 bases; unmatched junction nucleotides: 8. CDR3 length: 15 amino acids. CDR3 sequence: CAWSEGSGRRYEQYF. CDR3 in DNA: TGTGCCTGGAGTGAAGGTAGCGGGAGAAGGTACGAGCAGTACTTC.

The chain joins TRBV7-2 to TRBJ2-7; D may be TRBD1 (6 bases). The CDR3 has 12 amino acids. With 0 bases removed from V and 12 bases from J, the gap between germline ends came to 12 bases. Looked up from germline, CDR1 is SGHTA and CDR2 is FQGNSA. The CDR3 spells CASSLAGGQSYF. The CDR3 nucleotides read TGTGCCAGCAGCTTAGCGGGTGGACAGTCGTACTTC.

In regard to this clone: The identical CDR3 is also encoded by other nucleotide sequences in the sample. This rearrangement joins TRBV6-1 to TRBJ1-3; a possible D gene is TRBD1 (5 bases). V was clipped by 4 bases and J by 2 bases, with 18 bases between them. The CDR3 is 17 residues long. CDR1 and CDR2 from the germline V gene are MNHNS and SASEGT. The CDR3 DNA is TGTGCCAGCAGTGGCGGATTGAGGGGACGTACTGGAAACACCATATATTTT. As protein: CASSGGLRGRTGNTIYF.

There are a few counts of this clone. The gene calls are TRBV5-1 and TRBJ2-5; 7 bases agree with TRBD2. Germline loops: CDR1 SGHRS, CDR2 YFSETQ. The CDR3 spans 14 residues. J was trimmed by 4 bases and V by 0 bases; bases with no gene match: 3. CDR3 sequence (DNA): TGCGCCAGCAGCTTGGCGGGAGGAATAGAGACCCAGTACTTC. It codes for CASSLAGGIETQYF.